One sample yielded the 14 T cell receptor beta chains listed below, sequenced in a study of OX40 agonist ivuxolimab in advanced cancers. The protocol was immunoSEQ multiplex PCR, while the TCRdb copy is restricted to in-frame clones and leaves out a portion. The data contain approximately 70,000 clones, around 88% of them singletons. The sequences come from CD4+ or CD8+ T cells sorted from blood, collected in a trial of the OX40 agonist ivuxolimab. The receptor source for this set is an adult with an advanced solid tumor such as melanoma, head and neck, liver or kidney cancer.

The chain carries TRBV20-1 and TRBJ2-2; D is unresolved. Germline V gives CDR1 DFQATT, CDR2 SNEGSKA (reference sequence). V lost 3 bases and J 5 bases, leaving 4 bases between the germline ends. CDR3 length: 11 amino acids. The chain's CDR3 is CSARRTGELFF. CDR3 DNA sequence: TGCAGTGCTAGGCGGACCGGGGAGCTGTTTTTT.

The genes are TRBV11-2 and TRBJ1-1; possible D gene TRBD1, 6 bases. V lost 0 bases and J 4 bases, leaving 18 bases between the germline ends. CDR1 and CDR2 from the germline V gene are SGHAT and FQNNGV. The CDR3 contains 17 residues. The CDR3 spells CASSLDTNTGQGTEAFF. CDR3 DNA sequence: TGTGCCAGCAGCTTAGATACAAACACAGGGCAGGGCACTGAAGCTTTCTTT.

The genes are TRBV28 and TRBJ1-2; D is undetermined. Per germline, CDR1 MDHEN and CDR2 SYDVKM. This CDR3 spans 12 amino acids. Trimming shortened V by 3 bases and J by 4 bases, and 6 bases separated the two germline ends. The CDR3 DNA follows: TGTGCCAGCAGTTTCCCACTCTATGGCTACACCTTC. This encodes CASSFPLYGYTF.

The J gene is TRBJ2-1, the V gene TRBV6-5; D is ambiguous. V was shortened by 6 bases and J by 7 bases, with 7 bases between the two germline ends. Germline lookup yields CDR1 MNHEY and CDR2 SVGAGI. The CDR3 loop spans 11 amino acids. The CDR3 loop reads CASSSWNEQFF. For the CDR3, the DNA is TGTGCCAGCAGCAGTTGGAATGAGCAGTTCTTC.

CDR3 sequence: CASSLPLGGGVADTQYF. For the CDR3, the DNA is TGTGCCAGCAGCTTACCATTGGGGGGGGGCGTCGCAGATACGCAGTATTTT. This chain uses TRBV11-1 with TRBJ2-3; D may be TRBD2 (7 bases). Germline assignment: CDR1 SGHAT and CDR2 FQDESV (reference sequence). The CDR3 spans 17 residues. V was clipped by 2 bases and J by 4 bases, with 19 bases between them.

The chain links TRBV28 to TRBJ2-1, with unresolved D. The germline gives CDR1 MDHEN, CDR2 SYDVKM. V lost 6 bases and J 10 bases, leaving 13 bases between the germline ends. This CDR3 region has 12 residues. Here the CDR3 DNA reads TGTGCCAGCAGCCTCGCTCGGACCGAGCAGTTCTTC. Translation gives CASSLARTEQFF.

This clone has just a few counts. CDR3: CASSEAGAFVLTF. Here the CDR3 DNA reads TGTGCCAGCAGTGAAGCGGGGGCGTTCGTCCTGACTTTC. The gene calls are TRBV2 and TRBJ2-6, with D perhaps TRBD1 (6 bases). Between the trimmed V and J ends, which lost 0 bases and 12 bases, there was a span of 9 bases. CDR1 is SNHLY, CDR2 FYNNEI, per germline. This CDR3 region has 13 residues.

The chain joins TRBV27 to TRBJ2-3; possible D gene TRBD2, 6 bases. The germline V gene encodes CDR1 MNHEY and CDR2 SMNVEV (reference sequence). V lost 3 bases, J lost 3 bases, and 22 bases lay in between. The CDR3 consists of 18 residues. The CDR3 spells CASSLSQWRVGVTDTQYF. The CDR3 DNA reads as TGTGCCAGCAGTTTGTCTCAGTGGAGGGTTGGAGTGACAGATACGCAGTATTTT.

This clone came up a few times. The chain recombines TRBV11-1 with TRBJ2-1; the match to TRBD2 covers 15 bases. Germline values: CDR1 SGHAT, CDR2 FQDESV (reference sequence). Trimming at V came to 3 bases and at J to 12 bases, leaving 6 bases not matched to a gene. This CDR3 has 15 amino acids. In DNA, the CDR3 is TGTGCCAGCAGCTTGCGGACTAGCGGGAGGGCCGGGCAGTTCTTC. This codes for CASSLRTSGRAGQFF.

The chain joins TRBV28 to TRBJ2-1, with TRBD2 matching over 8 bases. Germline V lookup: CDR1 MDHEN, CDR2 SYDVKM. The CDR3 extends over 15 amino acids. V lost 6 bases to trimming and J lost 1 base; unmatched junction nucleotides: 5. The chain's CDR3 is CASSPGGVSYNEQFF. Here the CDR3 DNA reads TGTGCCAGCAGCCCGGGGGGGGTATCCTACAATGAGCAGTTCTTC.

The rearrangement joins TRBV18 to TRBJ1-1; 7 bases line up with TRBD1. From germline, CDR1 is KGHSH and CDR2 LQKENI. The junction had 6 bases not matched to a gene; V was cut back by 5 bases and J by 0 bases. The CDR3 totals 15 residues. CDR3 sequence: CASSSKGQMNTEAFF. CDR3 bases: TGTGCCAGCTCATCCAAGGGACAGATGAACACTGAAGCTTTCTTT.

The V call is TRBV11-3, the J call TRBJ2-7, with D perhaps matching TRBD1 (5 bases). The CDR3 totals 14 residues. The V and J ends lost 5 bases and 1 base respectively, with 12 bases between them. Germline V gene sequence: CDR1 SGHNT, CDR2 YENEEA. CDR3 residues: CASSPFTGSYEQYF. As DNA, the CDR3 is TGTGCCAGCAGCCCCTTCACAGGATCCTACGAGCAGTACTTC.

J is TRBJ1-1 and V is TRBV6-5; maybe TRBD1 (5 bases). Trimming removed 3 bases at V and 5 bases at J, with 16 bases between. This CDR3 region has 15 residues. Germline V gene data show CDR1 as MNHEY and CDR2 as SVGAGI. The CDR3 region has the DNA TGTGCCAGCAGTTATGGTCAGGGTATGGGGACTGAAGCTTTCTTT. Translation gives CASSYGQGMGTEAFF.

The chain couples TRBV6-6 to TRBJ2-4; possible D gene TRBD2, 5 bases. Germline loops: CDR1 MNHNY, CDR2 SVGAGI (reference sequence). Trimming left V 8 bases short and J 6 bases short, with 17 bases between. The length of the CDR3 is 14 residues. The CDR3 bases are TGTGCCAGCCAAACCCGGGCTAGCTCAAACATTCAGTACTTC. Amino acids: CASQTRASSNIQYF.